This T cell receptor beta chain was identified during a study of HIV-infected children after antiretroviral therapy interruption. Study-level points and caveats: Minor non-naive CD45RA+ populations, like EMRA or stem memory, might contaminate naive sorts.

Points on this clonotype: Antigen specificity is unknown.

The treatment: PENTA 11 planned treatment interruption arm or continuous ART arm. RNA-based 3' RACE libraries used unique molecular identifiers. One entry per CDR3 protein results from TCRdb running MiXCR on the 3' RACE reads. The profile shows around 47,000 distinct CDR3 sequences, 4.3% of them singletons. Germline V gene data show CDR1 as SGHTA and CDR2 as FQGNSA. CDR3 length: 16 amino acids. V was trimmed by 5 bases and J by 3 bases, leaving 16 bases between them. The receptor comes from a pool of human donors with HIV. V usage is TRBV7-2 and J usage is TRBJ2-2; a weak D match, TRBD1 (6 bases). The specimen comprised CD45RA+ CD4+ T cells from PBMCs, pooled from several time points, sampled from a donor given antiretroviral therapy, either interrupted or continuous. Subset described: naive CD4+ CD45RA+ CD45RO- T cells. This CDR3 reads CASSGAGVTDTGELFF. The CDR3, as DNA: TGTGCCAGCAGCGGAGCAGGGGTGACGGACACCGGGGAGCTGTTTTTT.